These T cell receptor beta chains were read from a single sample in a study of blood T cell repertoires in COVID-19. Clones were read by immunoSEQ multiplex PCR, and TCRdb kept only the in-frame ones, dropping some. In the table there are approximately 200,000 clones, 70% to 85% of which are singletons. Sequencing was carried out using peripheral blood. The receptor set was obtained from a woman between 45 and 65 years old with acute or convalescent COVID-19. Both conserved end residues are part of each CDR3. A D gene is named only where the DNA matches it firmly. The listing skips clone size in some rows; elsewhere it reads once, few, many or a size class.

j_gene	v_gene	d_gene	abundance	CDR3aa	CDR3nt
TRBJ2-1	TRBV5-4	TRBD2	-	CASSSGLAGRYEQFF	TGTGCCAGCAGCTCGGGACTAGCGGGACGGTACGAGCAGTTCTTC
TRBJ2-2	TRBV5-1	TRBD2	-	CASSLEVAGRYTGELFF	TGCGCCAGCAGCTTGGAAGTAGCGGGAAGGTACACCGGGGAGCTGTTTTTT
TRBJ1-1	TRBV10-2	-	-	CASSEDDSLNTEAFF	TGCGCCAGCAGTGAGGATGACAGCTTGAACACTGAAGCTTTCTTT
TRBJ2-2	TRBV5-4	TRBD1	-	CASSYYRGAGELFF	TGTGCCAGCAGCTACTACAGGGGAGCCGGGGAGCTGTTTTTT
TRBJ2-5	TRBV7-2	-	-	CASSPGGAGQETQYF	TGTGCCAGCAGCCCAGGCGGGGCAGGGCAGGAGACCCAGTACTTC
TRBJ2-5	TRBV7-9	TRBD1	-	CASSPGQGGGETQYF	TGTGCCAGCAGCCCGGGACAGGGTGGGGGAGAGACCCAGTACTTC
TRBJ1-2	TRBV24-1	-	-	CATSDLNSYGYTF	TGTGCCACCAGTGATTTGAACTCTTATGGCTACACCTTC
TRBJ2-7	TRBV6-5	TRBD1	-	CASSYSFGTGVYEQYF	TGTGCCAGCAGTTACAGTTTTGGGACAGGGGTTTACGAGCAGTACTTC
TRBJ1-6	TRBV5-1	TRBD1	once	CASRYTPGQGNSPLHF	TGCGCCAGCAGATACACGCCGGGACAGGGGAATTCACCCCTCCACTTT
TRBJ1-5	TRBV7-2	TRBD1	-	CASSPTGTHQPQHF	TGTGCCAGCAGCCCGACAGGGACGCATCAGCCCCAGCATTTT
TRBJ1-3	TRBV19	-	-	CASSTQDLSGNTIYF	TGTGCCAGTAGTACACAGGACCTCTCTGGAAACACCATATATTTT
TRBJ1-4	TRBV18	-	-	CASSPSWGDLGIF	TGTGCCAGCTCACCAAGTTGGGGGGATCTAGGAATTTTT
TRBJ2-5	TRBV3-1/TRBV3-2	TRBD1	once	CASSLWGTGKETQYF	TGTGCCAGCTCTCTTTGGGGGACAGGGAAAGAGACCCAGTACTTC